The 14 T cell receptor beta chains below all came from one sample that was sequenced in a study of shared clonotypes between healthy human individuals. Libraries were prepared by immunoSEQ multiplex PCR; TCRdb keeps only in-frame clonotypes and omits some of them. The profile covers around 1,100,000 clones, with approximately 75% appearing a single time and 0.85% to 1% taken by the ten largest. The sample consisted of memory CD4+ T cells from PBMCs. Specified subset: CD45RA-negative fraction. The source is a man aged 18-30 years in good health. Some clones in this sample may be carry-over from other donors' samples.

The rearrangement uses TRBV5-1 and TRBJ1-2; TRBD1 agrees at 8 bases. Germline V gene lookup returns CDR1 SGHRS and CDR2 YFSETQ. The V gene end was trimmed by 0 bases and the J gene end by 7 bases; junction bases not matched to a gene: 8. The CDR3 spans 15 residues. The CDR3 spells CASSLGADRGGGYTF. In DNA form, the CDR3 reads TGCGCCAGCAGCTTGGGGGCCGACAGGGGTGGTGGCTACACCTTC.

This clone was observed a single time. The chain recombines TRBV7-2 with TRBJ2-2; 10 positions match TRBD2. The CDR3 has 17 residues. J was trimmed by 1 base and V by 5 bases; bases with no gene match: 7. In germline, CDR1 is SGHTA, CDR2 FQGNSA. CDR3 in DNA: TGTGCCAGCAGCCCGGGACTAGCGAAAATGAACACCGGGGAGCTGTTTTTT. Amino acid sequence: CASSPGLAKMNTGELFF.

This clone was recorded once. This chain joins TRBV28 and TRBJ2-7, with D tentatively TRBD1 (6 bases). Germline V gives CDR1 MDHEN, CDR2 SYDVKM. V was shortened by 6 bases and J by 0 bases, with 12 bases between the two germline ends. This CDR3 comprises 14 residues. The CDR3 bases are TGTGCCAGCAGGCTACAGGGAAGCTCCTACGAGCAGTACTTC. The encoded protein is CASRLQGSSYEQYF. Based on the CDR3 plus reference TRBV28 and TRBJ2-7, the full variable domain is DVKVTQSSRYLVKRTGEKVFLECVQDMDHENMFWYRQDPGLGLRLIYFSYDVKMKEKGDIPEGYSVSREKKERFSLILESASTNQTSMYLCASRLQGSSYEQYFGPGTRLTVT.

This clone was observed a handful of times. The chain combines TRBV10-2 with TRBJ2-7, with 9 bases that match TRBD1. After removal of 7 bases from V and 3 bases from J, the junction contained 4 bases not matched to a gene. Germline V gene lookup returns CDR1 WSHSY and CDR2 SAAADI. The CDR3 has 13 amino acids. The CDR3 is CASTPGQGYEQYF. CDR3 bases: TGCGCCAGCACTCCGGGACAGGGCTACGAGCAGTACTTC.

The rearrangement links TRBV11-2 to TRBJ2-1; TRBD2 agrees at 9 bases. J was trimmed by 8 bases and V by 1 base; bases with no gene match: 6. This CDR3 region has 15 residues. Germline V gene data show CDR1 as SGHAT and CDR2 as FQNNGV. CDR3 nucleotides: TGTGCCAGCAGCTTAGGGCTAGCGGGGCAGGATGAGCAGTTCTTC. As protein: CASSLGLAGQDEQFF.

With respect to this clone: The same CDR3 also results from other DNA sequences found in this sample. The gene calls are TRBV18 and TRBJ1-5; no reliable D call. Germline-derived CDR1 and CDR2 are KGHSH and LQKENI. V was trimmed by 2 bases and J by 5 bases, leaving 7 bases between them. This CDR3 comprises 13 residues. In DNA, the CDR3 is TGTGCCAGCTCACCAGGGTCCGATCAGCCCCAGCATTTT. Its translation is CASSPGSDQPQHF.

The chain is built from TRBV6-6 and TRBJ1-4; TRBD1 might be the D (6 bases). CDR1 and CDR2 (germline): MNHNY, SVGAGI (reference sequence). Trimming pared 6 bases from V and 6 bases from J, leaving 20 bases between. The CDR3 extends over 16 amino acids. This CDR3 is CASRGQIGQTDEKLFF. DNA for the CDR3: TGTGCCAGCAGGGGGCAAATTGGACAGACCGATGAAAAACTGTTTTTT.

Regarding this clone: Being one base from a much bigger clone, this may be a read error. Other DNA sequences in this specimen translate into the identical CDR3. This sequence joins TRBV5-1 and TRBJ1-1, with a weak D call TRBD1 (6 bases). V lost 4 bases, J lost 0 bases, and 10 bases lay in between. Germline-derived CDR1 and CDR2 are SGHRS and YFSETQ. CDR3 size: 14 residues. Here the CDR3 reads CASSRDRMNTEAFF. In DNA form, the CDR3 reads TGCGCCAGCAGCCGCGACAGGATGAACACTGAAGCTTTCTTT.

V usage is TRBV5-6 and J usage is TRBJ2-1; weak D call: TRBD1 (6 bases). There are 16 residues in the CDR3. The ends were cut back, 0 bases at V and 5 bases at J, with 15 bases in the middle. The germline CDR1 and CDR2 sequences are SGHDT and YYEEEE. The CDR3 DNA follows: TGTGCCAGCAGCTTGGGGTGGCGGCAGGGGAACAATGAGCAGTTCTTC. Its protein product is CASSLGWRQGNNEQFF.

Points on this clone: Distinct nucleotide sequences in the sample also encode this CDR3. The CDR3 loop reads CASRTGGANTGELFF. Written as DNA, the CDR3 is TGTGCCAGCAGGACAGGGGGCGCGAACACCGGGGAGCTGTTTTTT. This chain uses TRBV2 with TRBJ2-2, with 10 bases that match TRBD1. Germline-derived CDR1 and CDR2 are SNHLY and FYNNEI. The V gene end was trimmed by 6 bases and the J gene end by 0 bases; junction bases not matched to a gene: 1. The CDR3 spans 15 residues.

The chain joins TRBV5-6 to TRBJ2-3, with D unresolved. V gave up 1 base and J gave up 0 bases, with 6 bases separating them. Germline assignment: CDR1 SGHDT and CDR2 YYEEEE. The CDR3 runs to 14 residues. The CDR3 reads CASSLLTSTDTQYF. The CDR3 DNA is TGTGCCAGCAGCTTGTTGACTAGCACAGATACGCAGTATTTT.

The chain's CDR3 is CASSLLVRNNSPLHF. The CDR3 region has the DNA TGTGCCAGCAGTTTATTGGTCCGGAATAATTCACCCCTCCACTTT. The chain uses TRBV27 and TRBJ1-6; D is unresolved. From germline, CDR1 is MNHEY and CDR2 SMNVEV (reference sequence). Deletions cut 1 base from V and 5 bases from J, with 9 bases between. The CDR3 covers 15 residues.

The chain uses TRBV4-2 and TRBJ2-7; the D gene could be TRBD1 or TRBD2 (5 bases each). CDR3 size: 15 residues. Trimming removed 0 bases at V and 3 bases at J, with 12 bases between. The V gene's germline CDR1 is LGHNA and CDR2 YNFKEQ. The CDR3, as DNA: TGTGCCAGCAGCCAAGATTCGGGGCATAACTACGAGCAGTACTTC. Its translation: CASSQDSGHNYEQYF.

This chain joins TRBV5-4 and TRBJ2-4; D is undetermined. V was trimmed by 4 bases and J by 0 bases, leaving 8 bases between them. Germline V gene lookup returns CDR1 SGHNT and CDR2 YYREEE (reference sequence). The CDR3 sequence is 14 residues long. In DNA form, the CDR3 reads TGTGCCAGCAGCGAAGGCGGAGCCAAAAACATTCAGTACTTC. Encoded protein: CASSEGGAKNIQYF. The full variable domain, in which reference TRBV5-4 and TRBJ2-4 provide the parts outside the CDR3, is ETGVTQSPTHLIKTRGQQVTLRCSSQSGHNTVSWYQQALGQGPQFIFQYYREEENGRGNFPPRFSGLQFPNYSSELNVNALELDDSALYLCASSEGGAKNIQYFGAGTRLSVL.